Each of the 32 T cell receptor beta chains below was sequenced from the same sample in a study of early T cells in non-severe SARS-CoV-2 infection. MiXCR was run by TCRdb on the 5' RACE reads, yielding one entry per CDR3 protein. The sample contains about 25,000 distinct CDR3 sequences, approximately 4.8% of which appear only once. Sequenced input: whole blood. These receptor sequences come from an adult who was a healthcare worker with PCR-confirmed SARS-CoV-2 infection or an uninfected control (not recorded which).

V is TRBV14 and J is TRBJ2-4; TRBD1 might be the D (5 bases). The CDR3 totals 16 residues. CDR1 and CDR2 (germline): SGHDN, FVKESK. Trimming stripped 0 bases from V and 8 bases from J, with 17 bases between. CDR3 nucleotides: TGTGCCAGCAGCCAAGATAGGGGATGGGGAATAGACATTCAGTACTTC. It is translated as CASSQDRGWGIDIQYF.

This clonotype is medium-sized in the sample. This chain links TRBV12-3 or TRBV12-4 with TRBJ1-1; D is undetermined. V lost 6 bases, J lost 1 base, and 12 bases lay in between. The CDR3 contains 14 residues. CDR3 coding DNA: TGTGCCAGCAGCGAAAGCGGATGGAACACTGAAGCTTTCTTT. Its translation: CASSESGWNTEAFF.

This clonotype was seen a few times. The V gene is TRBV28, the J gene TRBJ1-5; D is possibly TRBD1 (6 bases). V was pared by 2 bases and J by 7 bases, with 12 bases between. Germline V gene sequence: CDR1 MDHEN, CDR2 SYDVKM. The CDR3 is made up of 14 amino acids. The CDR3 reads CASSLIGGYQPQHF. In nucleotides, the CDR3 is TGTGCCAGCAGTTTAATAGGGGGTTACCAGCCCCAGCATTTT.

This clonotype has a count of ten or more. This chain connects TRBV11-2 to TRBJ2-1, with D possibly being TRBD2 (6 bases). This CDR3 comprises 17 residues. The V and J ends lost 3 bases and 9 bases respectively, with 24 bases between them. Per the germline V gene, CDR1 is SGHAT and CDR2 is FQNNGV. The CDR3 region has the DNA TGTGCCAGCAGCTTGGTGCCCCGCGTGGGGGGAGATGGTGAGCAGTTCTTC. As protein: CASSLVPRVGGDGEQFF.

This clonotype was observed at least ten times. The J gene is TRBJ2-5, the V gene TRBV12-3 or TRBV12-4, with D possibly being TRBD2 (6 bases). The CDR3 runs to 13 residues. Trimming removed 6 bases at V and 5 bases at J, with 13 bases between. CDR3 sequence (DNA): TGTGCCAGCAGCCTACTAGCCAGTGAGACCCAGTACTTC. Its translation: CASSLLASETQYF.

This clonotype appeared many times. The chain combines TRBV5-1 with TRBJ1-2, with 7 bases lining up with TRBD1. The CDR3 runs 13 residues. V was clipped by 3 bases and J by 6 bases; unmatched bases: 5. Per the germline V gene, CDR1 is SGHRS and CDR2 is YFSETQ. CDR3 sequence: CASSSLQGDGYTF. CDR3 nucleotide sequence: TGCGCCAGCAGCTCCCTCCAGGGGGATGGCTACACCTTC.

As for this clonotype: At one of its ends the junction is not consistent with the germline gene, which may arise from a read error. This chain joins TRBV7-8 and TRBJ1-6; tentative D call: TRBD1 (6 bases). Germline V gives CDR1 SGHVS, CDR2 FQNEAQ. The CDR3 spans 15 residues. The CDR3 region is CASSTGQLYISPLHF. The DNA of the CDR3 is TGTGCCAGCAGCACCGGACAGCTATATATTTCACCCCTCCACTTT.

At least ten counts were recorded for this clonotype. The J gene is TRBJ1-1, the V gene TRBV18; 8 bases are a match to TRBD1. Germline trimming cut 3 bases from V and 3 bases from J; bases unmatched to any gene: 12. The germline gives CDR1 KGHSH, CDR2 LQKENI. The CDR3 spans 17 residues. CDR3 nucleotide sequence: TGTGCCAGCTCACCCGGCATCGGACAGGGAAGGGACACTGAAGCTTTCTTT. Translating gives CASSPGIGQGRDTEAFF.

This clonotype was seen ten or more times. In DNA, the CDR3 is TGTGCCTGGAGTAAAGGGGAGAATCAGCCCCAGCATTTT. It specifies CAWSKGENQPQHF. The chain is built from TRBV30 and TRBJ1-5; D is possibly TRBD1 (5 bases). This CDR3 region has 13 residues. V dropped 2 bases and J dropped 4 bases, with 9 bases sitting between them. Per germline, CDR1 GTSNPN and CDR2 SVGIG (reference sequence). The whole variable domain, filled in from reference TRBV30 and TRBJ1-5, reads SQTIHQWPATLVQPVGSPLSLECTVEGTSNPNLYWYRQAAGRGLQLLFYSVGIGQISSEVPQNLSASRPQDRQFILSSKKLLLSDSGFYLCAWSKGENQPQHFGDGTRLSIL.

V usage is TRBV24-1 and J usage is TRBJ2-1, with 10 positions matching TRBD1. The CDR3 has 16 residues. V lost 5 bases and J lost 7; bases outside the gene matches: 10. Germline V CDR1 and CDR2: KGHDR, SFDVKD. Here the CDR3 DNA reads TGTGCCACCAGTGTCCGGACAGGGGGAAAGTTGAATGAGCAGTTCTTC. Its translation is CATSVRTGGKLNEQFF.

In this sample, this clonotype turned up a few times. The chain links TRBV28 to TRBJ2-3; TRBD1 matches 8 bases. The germline CDR1 and CDR2 sequences are MDHEN and SYDVKM. This CDR3 has 18 amino acids. V dropped 1 base and J dropped 3; count of bases not matched to a gene: 12. The CDR3 bases are TGTGCCAGCAGTTTATCCGTCAGGGGGCGCTTCTCGACAGATACGCAGTATTTT. Translated, it gives CASSLSVRGRFSTDTQYF.

The sample holds many counts of this clonotype. The chain joins TRBV2 to TRBJ2-1, with TRBD2 identical over 9 bases. In germline, CDR1 is SNHLY, CDR2 FYNNEI. The CDR3 has 17 residues. The J segment lost 3 bases and the V segment lost 0 bases, leaving 6 bases of the junction unmatched. The CDR3 region is CASSEAPPSGNYNEQFF. In DNA, the CDR3 is TGTGCCAGCAGTGAAGCGCCACCTAGCGGGAACTACAATGAGCAGTTCTTC. The full variable domain, in which reference TRBV2 and TRBJ2-1 provide the parts outside the CDR3, is EPEVTQTPSHQVTQMGQEVILRCVPISNHLYFYWYRQILGQKVEFLVSFYNNEISEKSEIFDDQFSVERPDGSNFTLKIRSTKLEDSAMYFCASSEAPPSGNYNEQFFGPGTRLTVL.

This clonotype appeared many times. The V gene is TRBV21-1, the J gene TRBJ2-3; TRBD2, the table's D call, lacks a check against the DNA. TRBV21-1 constitutes a pseudogene. The CDR3 sequence is 17 residues long. This CDR3 is CASSAIMGGTSPDTQYF. CDR3 bases: TGTGCCAGCAGCGCTATCATGGGCGGGACTAGCCCAGATACGCAGTATTTT.

At least ten counts were recorded for this clonotype. This chain joins TRBV6-2 or TRBV6-3 and TRBJ2-7; TRBD2 aligns across 10 bases. Per germline, CDR1 MNHEY and CDR2 SVGEGT. V was pared by 0 bases and J by 7 bases, with 6 bases of the junction left unmatched. The CDR3 spans 15 residues. For the CDR3, the DNA is TGTGCCAGCAGTTACTCGTCAGCGGGAGGGCGAGAGCAGTACTTC. The encoded protein is CASSYSSAGGREQYF.

Turning to this clonotype: This clone may be a read error of a much larger clone one base away. The CDR3 ends on some other residue instead of the conserved phenylalanine or tryptophan, so this is likely a read error. This chain joins TRBV5-1 and TRBJ2-5; D uncertain. The V end was cut by 4 bases, the J end by 5 bases, with 12 bases between. Germline lookup yields CDR1 SGHRS and CDR2 YFSETQ. The CDR3 spans 13 residues. CDR3 in amino acids: CASSPWPEETQYY. The CDR3, as DNA: TGCGCCAGCAGCCCCTGGCCGGAGGAGACCCAGTACTAC.

This clonotype showed up just a few times. The chain joins TRBV27 to TRBJ2-5, with 7 bases lining up with TRBD2. Germline CDR1 MNHEY, CDR2 SMNVEV (reference sequence). The trim removed 4 bases at V and 5 bases at J, leaving 4 bases unmatched. This CDR3 contains 13 residues. As DNA, the CDR3 is TGTGCCAGCAGTTGGGAGGGTGCGGAGACCCAGTACTTC. It encodes CASSWEGAETQYF.

This clonotype has ten or more counts. The chain recombines TRBV29-1 with TRBJ2-7; tentative D call: TRBD2 (6 bases). CDR3 length equals 14 residues. Between the trimmed V and J ends, which lost 4 bases and 0 bases, there was a span of 13 bases. Germline CDR1 SQVTM, CDR2 ANQGSEA. Written as DNA, the CDR3 is TGCAGCGTTGCCAGGGCTAGCGTCTCCTACGAGCAGTACTTC. It specifies CSVARASVSYEQYF.

This clonotype was found many times. The J gene is TRBJ1-1, the V gene TRBV28; D gene ambiguous. V dropped 2 bases and J dropped 7 bases, with 11 bases sitting between them. Germline values: CDR1 MDHEN, CDR2 SYDVKM. CDR3 length: 13 residues. The CDR3 sequence is CASSLVLSYEAFF. The CDR3 coding sequence is TGTGCCAGCAGTTTAGTCCTGTCTTATGAAGCTTTCTTT. The full variable domain, in which reference TRBV28 and TRBJ1-1 provide the parts outside the CDR3, is DVKVTQSSRYLVKRTGEKVFLECVQDMDHENMFWYRQDPGLGLRLIYFSYDVKMKEKGDIPEGYSVSREKKERFSLILESASTNQTSMYLCASSLVLSYEAFFGQGTRLTVV.

This clonotype was seen at least ten times. The V gene is TRBV7-9, the J gene TRBJ2-5; possible D gene TRBD1, 6 bases. The CDR3 is 14 residues long. The germline V gene encodes CDR1 SEHNR and CDR2 FQNEAQ (reference sequence). Trimming left V 5 bases short and J 1 base short, with 11 bases between. The CDR3 is CASSPTGFQETQYF. The DNA for the CDR3 is TGTGCCAGCAGCCCTACAGGGTTCCAAGAGACCCAGTACTTC.

This clonotype was counted many times. CDR3 loop: CSARDRIRLAGVRNEQFF. The CDR3 DNA reads as TGCAGTGCTAGAGACCGAATCCGACTAGCGGGAGTACGCAATGAGCAGTTCTTC. This chain connects TRBV20-1 to TRBJ2-1, with 12 bases matching TRBD2. The CDR3 consists of 18 residues. The V segment lost 0 bases and the J segment 6 bases; nucleotides outside the gene matches: 12. Per the germline V gene, CDR1 is DFQATT and CDR2 is SNEGSKA (reference sequence).

This clonotype was seen ten or more times. The V gene is TRBV7-3, the J gene TRBJ2-1; 12 positions match TRBD2. The germline V gene encodes CDR1 SGHTA and CDR2 FQGTGA. The CDR3 spans 15 residues. The V and J ends lost 5 bases and 5 bases, in that order; junction bases with no gene match: 4. The CDR3 region is CASSTTSGSHNEQFF. The CDR3 coding sequence is TGTGCCAGCAGCACGACTAGCGGGAGTCACAATGAGCAGTTCTTC.

This clonotype was seen at least ten times. The chain combines TRBV6-5 with TRBJ2-7; 13 bases align to TRBD2. The CDR3 length is 15 residues. Germline trimming cut 5 bases from V and 3 bases from J; bases unmatched to any gene: 4. Germline CDR1 is MNHEY and CDR2 is SVGAGI. CDR3 nucleotide sequence: TGTGCCAGCAGTGACACTAGCGGGGGGGTCTACGAGCAGTACTTC. It translates to CASSDTSGGVYEQYF.

The chain has TRBV29-1 and TRBJ1-4; no reliable D call. Trimming left V 7 bases short and J 4 bases short, with 4 bases between. CDR1 SQVTM and CDR2 ANQGSEA come from the germline V gene. This CDR3 is built from 10 residues. DNA for the CDR3: TGCAGCGCTGGTAATGAAAAACTGTTTTTT. This translates into CSAGNEKLFF.

This clonotype was seen ten or more times. The V gene is TRBV11-3, the J gene TRBJ2-2, with unresolved D. The CDR3 runs 13 residues. The germline CDR1 and CDR2 sequences are SGHNT and YENEEA. Trimming took 3 bases from V and 6 from J, leaving 8 bases between them. The CDR3 sequence is CASSFSFPGELFF. The CDR3 DNA reads TGTGCCAGCAGCTTTTCTTTCCCCGGGGAGCTGTTTTTT.

This clonotype was counted at least ten times. The rearrangement joins TRBV7-6 to TRBJ2-2; D is unclear. Trimming shortened V by 0 bases and J by 0 bases, and 11 bases separated the two germline ends. CDR3 length equals 17 residues. Germline V CDR1 and CDR2: SGHVS, FNYEAQ. The CDR3: CASSLAPRITNTGELFF. CDR3 in DNA: TGTGCCAGCAGCTTAGCGCCCCGGATCACGAACACCGGGGAGCTGTTTTTT. The full variable domain, rest sourced from reference TRBV7-6 and TRBJ2-2, is GAGVSQSPRYKVTKRGQDVALRCDPISGHVSLYWYRQALGQGPEFLTYFNYEAQQDKSGLPNDRFSAERPEGSISTLTIQRTEQRDSAMYRCASSLAPRITNTGELFFGEGSRLTVL.

This clonotype appeared many times. The genes are TRBV7-2 and TRBJ2-3; 10 bases match TRBD2. The germline gives CDR1 SGHTA, CDR2 FQGNSA. V lost 2 bases, J lost 4 bases, and 9 bases stayed unmatched. The CDR3 runs 17 residues. The CDR3 is CASSLLPSGGGADTQYF. The CDR3 DNA reads as TGTGCCAGCAGCTTACTCCCTAGCGGGGGAGGGGCAGATACGCAGTATTTT.

This clonotype occurred many times. The rearrangement joins TRBV3-1 to TRBJ2-3; 9 bases align to TRBD2. CDR1 and CDR2 from the germline V gene are LGHDT and YNNKEL (reference sequence). The junction had 2 bases not matched to a gene; V was cut back by 4 bases and J by 3 bases. There are 14 residues in the CDR3. The CDR3 DNA reads as TGTGCCAGCAGCCTTAGCGGGAGAACAGATACGCAGTATTTT. It is translated as CASSLSGRTDTQYF.

This clonotype was counted ten times or more. This chain joins TRBV9 and TRBJ1-4, with a tentative D call TRBD1 (6 bases). The germline V gene encodes CDR1 SGDLS and CDR2 YYNGEE. CDR3 length: 16 residues. V was cut by 4 bases and J by 0 bases, with 13 bases left in between. The CDR3 reads CASSKGTSATNEKLFF. CDR3 nucleotides: TGTGCCAGCAGCAAGGGGACATCTGCAACTAATGAAAAACTGTTTTTT.

This clonotype was counted ten times or more. V and J are TRBV5-1 and TRBJ2-7; D tentatively fits TRBD1 or TRBD2 (6 bases each). The CDR3 is 15 residues long. Trimming shortened V by 0 bases and J by 2 bases, and 12 bases separated the two germline ends. Germline CDR1 reads SGHRS; CDR2 reads YFSETQ. CDR3 sequence (DNA): TGCGCCAGCAGCTTGGAAGGGGGGCCCACCTACGAGCAGTACTTC. It specifies CASSLEGGPTYEQYF.

V is TRBV11-1 and J is TRBJ2-1; 7 positions agree with TRBD1. Germline CDR1 and CDR2: SGHAT and FQDESV (reference sequence). The CDR3 length is 15 residues. The V segment lost 2 bases and the J segment 5 bases; nucleotides outside the gene matches: 6. CDR3 loop: CASSLRSQGDNEQFF. CDR3 in DNA: TGTGCCAGCAGCTTAAGGTCGCAGGGGGACAATGAGCAGTTCTTC.

This clonotype was detected ten times or more. V gene TRBV30 combines with J gene TRBJ2-7; D is tentatively TRBD1 or TRBD2 (6 bases each). V gave up 5 bases and J gave up 9 bases, with 14 bases separating them. Germline CDR1 and CDR2: GTSNPN and SVGIG (reference sequence). The CDR3 contains 11 residues. In DNA form, the CDR3 reads TGTGCCTGGTCTCTAGGGGGAGGGCAGTACTTC. It translates to CAWSLGGGQYF.

This clonotype was seen ten or more times. In this CDR3 the conserved last residue, phenylalanine or tryptophan, is missing, so a read error is likely. No DNA is shown, since the ends of the CDR3 on it are uncertain; the CDR3 is the one TCRdb lists. The chain employs TRBV28 and TRBJ1-2; the D call TRBD1 from the table was never checked on the DNA. Germline CDR1 and CDR2: MDHEN and SYDVKM. The CDR3 is 15 amino acids long, termini counted. This CDR3 is CASSSQGQGGLWLHP.